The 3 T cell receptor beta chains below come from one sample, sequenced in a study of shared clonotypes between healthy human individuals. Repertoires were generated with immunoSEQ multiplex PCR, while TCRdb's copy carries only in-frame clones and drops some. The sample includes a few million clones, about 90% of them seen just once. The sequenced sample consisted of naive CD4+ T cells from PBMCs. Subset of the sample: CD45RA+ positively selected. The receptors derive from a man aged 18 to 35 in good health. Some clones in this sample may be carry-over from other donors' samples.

In DNA, the CDR3 is TGTGCCAGCAGCTTATTGACAGCAACTAATGAAAAACTGTTTTTT. Translating it yields CASSLLTATNEKLFF. The V call is TRBV7-9, the J call TRBJ1-4; tentatively, D is TRBD1 (5 bases). This CDR3 spans 15 amino acids. The ends were cut back, 2 bases at V and 0 bases at J, with 7 bases in the middle. Germline CDR1 is SEHNR and CDR2 is FQNEAQ (reference sequence).

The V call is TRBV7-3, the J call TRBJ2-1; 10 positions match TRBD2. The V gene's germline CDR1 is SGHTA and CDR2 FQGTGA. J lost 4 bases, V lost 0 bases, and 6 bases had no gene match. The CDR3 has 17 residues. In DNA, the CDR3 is TGTGCCAGCAGCTTAACCCCAGGACTAGCGGTGTACAATGAGCAGTTCTTC. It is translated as CASSLTPGLAVYNEQFF.

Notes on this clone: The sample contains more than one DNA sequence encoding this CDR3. The CDR3 spells CASSLAGGRTDTQYF. The CDR3 DNA follows: TGTGCCAGCAGCTTAGCGGGAGGGAGGACAGATACGCAGTATTTT. V usage is TRBV11-2 and J usage is TRBJ2-3; 8 nucleotides align to TRBD2. The germline V gene has CDR1 SGHAT and CDR2 FQNNGV. Trimming took 1 base from V and 3 from J; bases not matched to a gene: 3. The CDR3 spans 15 residues.